This T cell receptor (beta chain) came from a study of STAT5B mutations in CD4+ large granular lymphocyte leukemia. The assay was immunoSEQ multiplex PCR, and TCRdb's table has in-frame clones only and misses some. The table has under 35,000 clones, roughly 78% seen once; the top ten hold around 0.44%. Germline V gives CDR1 SGHTA, CDR2 FQGTGA. V lost 8 bases and J lost 1; bases outside the gene matches: 6. This CDR3 has 16 residues. The sample comprised CD4+ T cells from blood buffy coats. The gene calls are TRBV7-3 and TRBJ2-6, with 9 bases matching TRBD1. The source is a human donor in good health. In nucleotides, the CDR3 is TGTGCCAGCGCGCGGGACAGGGTGTCTGGGGCCAACGTCCTGACTTTC. Its translation is CASARDRVSGANVLTF.